This paragraph reports one TCR beta chain. The record originates from a study of technical replicates of blood from a few donors. Profiled with immunoSEQ multiplex PCR; TCRdb holds only in-frame clones, not every one. The top ten clones hold more than 0.3% of a sample with about 97,000 clones, 96% of them seen once. The clonotype comes from a human donor in good health. The sample taken for sequencing was T cells isolated from PBMCs.

CDR3 protein: CARGQVELGYTF. DNA for the CDR3: TGTGCCAGGGGACAGGTCGAGCTTGGCTACACCTTC. The rearrangement uses TRBV7-9 and TRBJ1-2, with 8 positions matching TRBD1. The CDR3 consists of 12 residues. V shed 9 bases and J 7 bases; nucleotides not matched to a gene: 7. Germline V gene sequence: CDR1 SEHNR, CDR2 FQNEAQ (reference sequence).